Sequencing of this T cell receptor (beta chain) was carried out in a study of T cell repertoires in cytomegalovirus infection (dated by TCRdb to the late 2010s). Looking at the study overall: Peptide stimulations targeted recently identified HLA-C-restricted CMV epitopes, whose presentation resists viral immunomodulation, together with well-studied HLA-B-restricted epitopes. Donor HLA type was relevant to the analysis, as public TCR beta signatures indicated carriage of CMV infection together with the matching HLA type.

The instrument was an Illumina HiSeq 1500. TCRdb handled the public reads itself, with Q25 trimming in fastp and clone calling in MiXCR, and kept productive beta chains. Entries are consolidated by CDR3 protein sequence, retaining the most common genes and DNA. In this sample the table shows 380,000 or so distinct CDR3 sequences, roughly 34% of which occur a single time. Approximately 13% of the sample is held by the ten biggest clonotypes. Summary of the overall study and its limitations: Cumulative frequency of public TCR beta family members discriminated carriers of CMV infection plus the relevant HLA type in this cohort and an independent approximately 340-donor cohort. The ex vivo response was dominated by HLA-C-restricted CMV-specific TCR beta clonotypes, and the single most frequent clonotype in two of eight donors was supplied by these HLA-C-restricted clonotypes.

Concerning this clonotype itself: No antigen is known for it. No qualities accompany the bases; no much larger clone lies one base away.

Including the terminal cysteine and phenylalanine, the CDR3 comprises 15 residues. This entry keeps only the CDR3 DNA: 45 bases, framed from base 1. From a lookup of the germline V gene (reference sequence), CDR1 and CDR2 are SGHNT and YYREEE. V and J are truncated by 4 bases and 0 bases respectively, leaving an intervening sequence of 10 bases. The label giving this sample's treatment or condition can be read as: in vitro stimulation with specific CMV peptide epitopes to enrich CMV-specific T cells. Source: cultured PBMCs, taken from culture after CMV antigen stimulation. The receptor chain draws on TRBV5-4 and TRBJ2-2, with the D gene call left open. This TCR came from a human donor in good health (CMV status not recorded). Some clones in this sample may be carry-over from other donors' samples. The CDR3 reads as follows: CASSLPEANTGELFF. The bases read TGTGCCAGCAGCCTCCCTGAGGCGAACACCGGGGAGCTGTTTTTT.